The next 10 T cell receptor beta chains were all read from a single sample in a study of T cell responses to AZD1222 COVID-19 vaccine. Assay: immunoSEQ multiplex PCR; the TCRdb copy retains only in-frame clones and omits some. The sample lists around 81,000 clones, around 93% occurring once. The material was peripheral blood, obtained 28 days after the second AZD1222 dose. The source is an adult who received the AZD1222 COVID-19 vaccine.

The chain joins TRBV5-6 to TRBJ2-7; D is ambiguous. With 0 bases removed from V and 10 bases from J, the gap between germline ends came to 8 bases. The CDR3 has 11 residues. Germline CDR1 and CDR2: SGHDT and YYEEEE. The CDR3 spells CASSLEGLQYF. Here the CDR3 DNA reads TGTGCCAGCAGCTTGGAAGGGCTTCAGTACTTC. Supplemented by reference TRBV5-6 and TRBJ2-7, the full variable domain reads DAGVTQSPTHLIKTRGQQVTLRCSPKSGHDTVSWYQQALGQGPQFIFQYYEEEERQRGNFPDRFSGHQFPNYSSELNVNALLLGDSALYLCASSLEGLQYFGPGTRLTVT.

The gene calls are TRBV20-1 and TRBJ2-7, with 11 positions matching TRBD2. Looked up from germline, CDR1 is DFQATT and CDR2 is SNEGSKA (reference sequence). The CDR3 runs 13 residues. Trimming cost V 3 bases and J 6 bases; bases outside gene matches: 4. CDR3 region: CSASLAGGSEQYF. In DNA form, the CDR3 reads TGCAGTGCTAGTTTAGCGGGGGGGTCCGAGCAGTACTTC.

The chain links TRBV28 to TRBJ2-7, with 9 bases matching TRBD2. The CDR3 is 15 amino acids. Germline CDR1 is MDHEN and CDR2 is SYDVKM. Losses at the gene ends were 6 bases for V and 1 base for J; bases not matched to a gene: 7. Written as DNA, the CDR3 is TGTGCCAGCAGACTTAGGACTAGCGAGTCCTACGAGCAGTACTTC. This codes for CASRLRTSESYEQYF.

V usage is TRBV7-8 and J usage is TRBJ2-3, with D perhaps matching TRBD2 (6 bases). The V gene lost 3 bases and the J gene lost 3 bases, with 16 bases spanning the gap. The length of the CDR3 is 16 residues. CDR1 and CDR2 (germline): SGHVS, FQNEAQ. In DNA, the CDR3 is TGTGCCAGCAGCTTTAGATTCGGGAGTCTGACAGATACGCAGTATTTT. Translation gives CASSFRFGSLTDTQYF.

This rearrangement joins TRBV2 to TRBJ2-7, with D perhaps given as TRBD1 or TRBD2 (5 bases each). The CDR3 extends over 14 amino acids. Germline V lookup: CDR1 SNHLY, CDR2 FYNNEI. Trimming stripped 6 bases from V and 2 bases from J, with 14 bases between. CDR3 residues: CASSFGAETYEQYF. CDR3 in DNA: TGTGCCAGCAGCTTCGGGGCAGAGACCTACGAGCAGTACTTC.

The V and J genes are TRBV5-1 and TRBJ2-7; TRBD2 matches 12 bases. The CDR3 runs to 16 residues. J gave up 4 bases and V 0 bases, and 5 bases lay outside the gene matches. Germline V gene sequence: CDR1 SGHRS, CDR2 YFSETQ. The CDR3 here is CASSLGPSGREYEQYF. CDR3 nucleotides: TGCGCCAGCAGCTTGGGGCCTAGCGGGAGGGAGTACGAGCAGTACTTC. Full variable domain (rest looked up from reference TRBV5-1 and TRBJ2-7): KAGVTQTPRYLIKTRGQQVTLSCSPISGHRSVSWYQQTPGQGLQFLFEYFSETQRNKGNFPGRFSGRQFSNSRSEMNVSTLELGDSALYLCASSLGPSGREYEQYFGPGTRLTVT.

The CDR3 bases are TGCAGCCCACTCCGACTAGCGGGATACAATGAGCAGTTCTTC. Translating it yields CSPLRLAGYNEQFF. V is TRBV29-1 and J is TRBJ2-1, with 11 bases aligning to TRBD2. V shed 8 bases and J 4 bases; nucleotides not matched to a gene: 7. CDR3 length equals 14 residues. Germline V CDR1 and CDR2: SQVTM, ANQGSEA.

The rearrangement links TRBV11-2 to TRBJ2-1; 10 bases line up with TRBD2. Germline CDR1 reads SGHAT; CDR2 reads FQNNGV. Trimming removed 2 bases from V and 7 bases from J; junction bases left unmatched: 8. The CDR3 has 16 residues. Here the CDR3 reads CASSLMVAGGVNEQFF. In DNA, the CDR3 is TGTGCCAGCAGCTTAATGGTAGCGGGAGGTGTTAATGAGCAGTTCTTC.

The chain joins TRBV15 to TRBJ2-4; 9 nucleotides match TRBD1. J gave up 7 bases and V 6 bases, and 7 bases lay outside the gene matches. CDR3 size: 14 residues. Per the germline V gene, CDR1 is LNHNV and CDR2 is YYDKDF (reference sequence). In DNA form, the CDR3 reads TGTGCCACCAGAGCACCTGGGACAGGGAACATTCAGTACTTC. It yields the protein CATRAPGTGNIQYF.

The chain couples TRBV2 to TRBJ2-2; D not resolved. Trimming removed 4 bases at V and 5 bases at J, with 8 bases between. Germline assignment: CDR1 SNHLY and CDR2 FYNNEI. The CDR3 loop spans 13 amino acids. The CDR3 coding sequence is TGTGCCAGCAGTGTACGTTTTACCGGGGAGCTGTTTTTT. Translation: CASSVRFTGELFF. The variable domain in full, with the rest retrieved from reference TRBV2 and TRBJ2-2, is EPEVTQTPSHQVTQMGQEVILRCVPISNHLYFYWYRQILGQKVEFLVSFYNNEISEKSEIFDDQFSVERPDGSNFTLKIRSTKLEDSAMYFCASSVRFTGELFFGEGSRLTVL.